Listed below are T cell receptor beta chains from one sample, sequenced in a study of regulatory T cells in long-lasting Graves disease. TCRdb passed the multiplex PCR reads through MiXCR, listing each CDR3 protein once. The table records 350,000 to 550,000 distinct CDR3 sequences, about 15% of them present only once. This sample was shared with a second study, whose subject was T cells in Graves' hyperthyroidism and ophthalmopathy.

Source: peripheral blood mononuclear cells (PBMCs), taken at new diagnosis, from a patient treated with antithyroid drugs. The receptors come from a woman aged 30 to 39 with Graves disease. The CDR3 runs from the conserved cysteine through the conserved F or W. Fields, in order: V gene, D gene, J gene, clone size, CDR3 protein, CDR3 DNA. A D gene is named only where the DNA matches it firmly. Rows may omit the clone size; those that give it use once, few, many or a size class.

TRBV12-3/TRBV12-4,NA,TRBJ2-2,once,CASSRSFTGELFF,TGTGCCAGCAGTCGTAGTTTCACCGGGGAGCTGTTTTTT
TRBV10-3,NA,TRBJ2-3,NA,CAISDRATDTQYF,TGTGCCATCAGTGATAGGGCGACAGATACGCAGTATTTT
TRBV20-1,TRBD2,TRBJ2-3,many,CSAHSGSRGTDTQYF,TGCAGTGCACATAGCGGGAGTAGGGGCACAGATACGCAGTATTTT
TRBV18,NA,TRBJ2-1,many,CASSHPGPSEQFF,TGTGCCAGCTCACACCCCGGACCGAGTGAGCAGTTCTTC
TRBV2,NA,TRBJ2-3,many,CASCVLREDTQYF,TGTGCCAGCTGTGTTCTCAGAGAGGATACGCAGTATTTT
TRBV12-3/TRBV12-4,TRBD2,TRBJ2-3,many,CASSLWTSGTRGTDTQYF,TGTGCCAGCAGTTTATGGACTAGCGGGACTCGGGGGACAGATACGCAGTATTTT
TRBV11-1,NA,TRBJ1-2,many,CASSLDTGGYTF,TGTGCCAGCAGCTTAGACACAGGCGGCTACACCTTC
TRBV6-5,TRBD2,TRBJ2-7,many,CASSFRTSGSYEQYF,TGTGCCAGCAGTTTCCGGACTAGCGGGAGTTACGAGCAGTACTTC
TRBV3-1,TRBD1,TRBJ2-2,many,CASSQGTGRPGELFF,TGTGCCAGCAGCCAAGGGACAGGGAGGCCCGGGGAGCTGTTTTTT
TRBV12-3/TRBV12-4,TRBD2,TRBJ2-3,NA,CASSSGRAGGDTQYF,TGTGCCAGCAGTTCCGGGAGGGCGGGAGGGGATACGCAGTATTTT
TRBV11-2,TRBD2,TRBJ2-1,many,CASRPSGSPYNEQFF,TGTGCCAGTCGCCCCAGCGGGAGTCCCTACAATGAGCAGTTCTTC
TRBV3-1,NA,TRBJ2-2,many,CASSQAPIVVPGELFF,TGTGCCAGCAGCCAGGCCCCTATCGTGGTGCCCGGGGAGCTGTTTTTT
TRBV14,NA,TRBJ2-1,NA,CASGDGEQFF,TGTGCCAGCGGGGACGGTGAGCAGTTCTTC
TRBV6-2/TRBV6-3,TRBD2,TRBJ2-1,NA,CASRTPLPSGQTYNEQFF,TGTGCCAGCAGGACTCCACTTCCTAGCGGCCAGACCTACAATGAGCAGTTCTTC
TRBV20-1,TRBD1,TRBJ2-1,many,CSATRGPPYYYYNEQFF,TGCAGTGCCACGAGGGGGCCGCCCTACTACTACTACAATGAGCAGTTCTTC
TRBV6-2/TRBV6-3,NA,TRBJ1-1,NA,CASSYLSREDTEAFF,TGTGCCAGCAGTTACTTATCCAGGGAGGACACTGAAGCTTTCTTT
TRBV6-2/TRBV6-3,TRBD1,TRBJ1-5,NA,CASKPDRAGQPQHF,TGTGCCAGCAAACCGGACAGGGCAGGGCAGCCCCAGCATTTT
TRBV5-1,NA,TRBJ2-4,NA,CASSGSGNIQYF,TGCGCCAGCAGCGGGAGCGGAAACATTCAGTACTTC
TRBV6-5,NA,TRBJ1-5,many,CASSYSGWRYNQPQHF,TGTGCCAGCAGTTACTCTGGGTGGAGGTACAATCAGCCCCAGCATTTT
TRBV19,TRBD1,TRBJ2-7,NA,CASSMTLGQGGIYEQYF,TGTGCCAGTAGTATGACCCTGGGACAGGGGGGGATCTACGAGCAGTACTTC